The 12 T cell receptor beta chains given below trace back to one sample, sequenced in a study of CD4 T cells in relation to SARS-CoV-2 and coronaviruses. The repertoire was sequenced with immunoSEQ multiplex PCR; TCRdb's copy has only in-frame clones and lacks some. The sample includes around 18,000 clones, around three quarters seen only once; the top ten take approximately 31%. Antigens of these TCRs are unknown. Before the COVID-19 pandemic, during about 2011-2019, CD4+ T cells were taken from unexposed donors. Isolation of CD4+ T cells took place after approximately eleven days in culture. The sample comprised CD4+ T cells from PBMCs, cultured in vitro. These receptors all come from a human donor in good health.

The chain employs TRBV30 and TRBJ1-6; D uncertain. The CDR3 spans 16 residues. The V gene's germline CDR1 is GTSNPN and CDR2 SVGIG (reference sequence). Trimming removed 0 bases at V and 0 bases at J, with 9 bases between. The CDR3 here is CAWSVGRSSYNSPLHF. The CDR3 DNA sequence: TGTGCCTGGAGTGTAGGCAGGAGCTCCTATAATTCACCCCTCCACTTT.

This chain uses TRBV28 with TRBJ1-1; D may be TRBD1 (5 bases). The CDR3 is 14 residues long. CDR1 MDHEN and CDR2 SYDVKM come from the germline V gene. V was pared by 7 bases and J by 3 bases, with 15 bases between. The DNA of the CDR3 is TGTGCCAGCACTCAGCCTTCGGGGGACACTGAAGCTTTCTTT. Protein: CASTQPSGDTEAFF.

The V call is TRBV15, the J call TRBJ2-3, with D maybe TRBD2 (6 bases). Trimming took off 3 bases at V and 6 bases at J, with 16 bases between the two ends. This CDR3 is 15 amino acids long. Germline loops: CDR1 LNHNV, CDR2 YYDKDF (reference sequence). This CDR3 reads CATSRAPRDSDTQYF. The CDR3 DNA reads TGTGCCACCAGCAGGGCCCCGCGGGATTCTGATACGCAGTATTTT.

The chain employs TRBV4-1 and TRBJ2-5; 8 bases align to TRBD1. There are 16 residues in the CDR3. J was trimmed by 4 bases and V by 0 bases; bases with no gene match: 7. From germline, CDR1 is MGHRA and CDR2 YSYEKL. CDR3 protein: CASSQDVTGGGETQYF. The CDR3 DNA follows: TGCGCCAGCAGCCAAGACGTTACAGGGGGTGGAGAGACCCAGTACTTC.

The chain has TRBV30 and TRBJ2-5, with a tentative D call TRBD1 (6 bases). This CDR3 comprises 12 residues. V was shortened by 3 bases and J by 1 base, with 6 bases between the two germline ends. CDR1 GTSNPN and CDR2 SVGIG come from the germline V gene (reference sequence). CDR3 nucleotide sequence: TGTGCCTGGAGCAGGGGCCAAGAGACCCAGTACTTC. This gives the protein CAWSRGQETQYF. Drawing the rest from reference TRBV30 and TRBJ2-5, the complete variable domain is SQTIHQWPATLVQPVGSPLSLECTVEGTSNPNLYWYRQAAGRGLQLLFYSVGIGQISSEVPQNLSASRPQDRQFILSSKKLLLSDSGFYLCAWSRGQETQYFGPGTRLLVL.

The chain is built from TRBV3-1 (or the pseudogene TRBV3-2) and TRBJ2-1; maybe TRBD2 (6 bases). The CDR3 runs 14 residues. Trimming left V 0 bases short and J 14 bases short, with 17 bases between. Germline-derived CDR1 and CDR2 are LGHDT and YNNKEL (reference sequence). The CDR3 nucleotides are TGTGCCAGCAGCCAAGAGGCAGGCTCGGCGGGGAAGTTCTTC. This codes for CASSQEAGSAGKFF.

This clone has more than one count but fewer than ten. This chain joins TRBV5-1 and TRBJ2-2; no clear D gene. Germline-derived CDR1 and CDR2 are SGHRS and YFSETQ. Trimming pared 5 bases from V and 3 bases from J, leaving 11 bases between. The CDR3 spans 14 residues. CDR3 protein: CASRSDGDTGELFF. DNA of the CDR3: TGCGCCAGCAGGTCTGACGGAGACACCGGGGAGCTGTTTTTT.

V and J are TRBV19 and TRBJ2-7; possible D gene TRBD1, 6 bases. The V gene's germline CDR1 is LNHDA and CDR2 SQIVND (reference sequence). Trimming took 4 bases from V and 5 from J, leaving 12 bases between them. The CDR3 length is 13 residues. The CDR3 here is CASSTGQFDEQYF. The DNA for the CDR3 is TGTGCCAGTAGTACAGGACAGTTCGACGAGCAGTACTTC. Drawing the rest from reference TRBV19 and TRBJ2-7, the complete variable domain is DGGITQSPKYLFRKEGQNVTLSCEQNLNHDAMYWYRQDPGQGLRLIYYSQIVNDFQKGDIAEGYSVSREKKESFPLTVTSAQKNPTAFYLCASSTGQFDEQYFGPGTRLTVT.

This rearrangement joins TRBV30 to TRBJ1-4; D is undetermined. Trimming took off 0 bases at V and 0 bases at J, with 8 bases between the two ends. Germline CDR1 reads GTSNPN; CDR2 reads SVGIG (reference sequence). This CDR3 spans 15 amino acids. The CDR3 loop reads CAWSVIGSTNEKLFF. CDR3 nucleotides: TGTGCCTGGAGTGTAATAGGTTCAACTAATGAAAAACTGTTTTTT.

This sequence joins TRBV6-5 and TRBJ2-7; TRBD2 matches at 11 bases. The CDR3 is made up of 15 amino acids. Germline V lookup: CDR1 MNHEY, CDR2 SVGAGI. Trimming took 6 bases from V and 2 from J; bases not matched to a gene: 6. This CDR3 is CASSPGLAATYEQYF. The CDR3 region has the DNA TGTGCCAGCAGCCCGGGACTAGCGGCAACCTACGAGCAGTACTTC.

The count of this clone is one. CDR3: CASRRQGGRETQYF. The CDR3 coding sequence is TGTGCCAGCAGGAGACAAGGGGGCCGGGAGACCCAGTACTTC. V is TRBV7-9 and J is TRBJ2-5, with 7 bases matching TRBD1. Germline V CDR1 and CDR2: SEHNR, FQNEAQ (reference sequence). The ends lost 6 bases at V and 5 bases at J; junction bases unmatched: 9. CDR3 size: 14 residues.

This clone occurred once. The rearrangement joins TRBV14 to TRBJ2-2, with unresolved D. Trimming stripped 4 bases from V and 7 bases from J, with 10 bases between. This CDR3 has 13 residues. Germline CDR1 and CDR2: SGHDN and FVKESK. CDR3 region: CASSPRVNGELFF. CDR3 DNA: TGTGCCAGCAGCCCAAGGGTTAACGGGGAGCTGTTTTTT.